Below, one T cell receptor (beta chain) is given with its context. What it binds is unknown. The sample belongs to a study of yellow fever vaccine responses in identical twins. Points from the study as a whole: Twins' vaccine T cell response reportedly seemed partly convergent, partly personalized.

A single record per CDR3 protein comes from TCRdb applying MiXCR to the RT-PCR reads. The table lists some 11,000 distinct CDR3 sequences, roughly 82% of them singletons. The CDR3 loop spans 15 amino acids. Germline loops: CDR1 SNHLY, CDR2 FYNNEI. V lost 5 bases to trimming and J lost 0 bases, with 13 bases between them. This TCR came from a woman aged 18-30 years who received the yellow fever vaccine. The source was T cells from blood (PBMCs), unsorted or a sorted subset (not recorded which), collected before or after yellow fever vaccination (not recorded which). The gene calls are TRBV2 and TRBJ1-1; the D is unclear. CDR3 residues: CASSCRKPMNTEAFF. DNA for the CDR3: TGTGCCAGCAGTTGCCGGAAACCTATGAACACTGAAGCTTTCTTT.